This TCR beta chain was obtained from a study of neurological immune-mediated disorders. V shed 6 bases, J shed 7 bases, and the junction held 8 bases outside the gene matches. The CDR3 has 13 amino acids. From 15-18 subjects, each sequencing run yielded over 160 million TCR-beta sequences. One entry per CDR3 protein, called by TCRdb with MiXCR from the 5' RACE reads. The table has about 66,000 distinct CDR3 sequences, about 4% seen once. Broader study findings: Phylogenetic grouping assigned the repertoires of 18 of 34 multiple sclerosis patients to a single related-CDR3 cluster, which may represent a signature. In HTLV-1-associated myelopathy, TCR clonal expansion was greatest, whereas multiple sclerosis had the least, falling below healthy controls. No expanded-clone CDR3 amino acid sequence recurred across subjects, suggesting private TCR-beta repertoires.

The table lists this clonotype with many counts. The antigen remains unidentified. What was sequenced was PBMCs. The chain has TRBV12-3 or TRBV12-4 and TRBJ1-2; 7 bases align to TRBD1. This clonotype was sampled from a man between 25 and 39 years old with multiple sclerosis. CDR3 loop: CASSRQGLGGYTF. CDR3 in DNA: TGTGCCAGCAGCCGACAGGGCCTAGGTGGCTACACCTTC.